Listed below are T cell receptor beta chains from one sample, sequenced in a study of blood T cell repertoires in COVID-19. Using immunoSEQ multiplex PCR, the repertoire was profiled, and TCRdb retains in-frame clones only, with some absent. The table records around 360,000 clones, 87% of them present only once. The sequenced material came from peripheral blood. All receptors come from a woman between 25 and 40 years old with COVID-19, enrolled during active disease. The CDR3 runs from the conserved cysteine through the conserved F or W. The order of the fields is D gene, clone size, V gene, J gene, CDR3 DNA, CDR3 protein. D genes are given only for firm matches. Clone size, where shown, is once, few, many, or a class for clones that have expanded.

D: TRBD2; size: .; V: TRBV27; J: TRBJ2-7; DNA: TGTGCCAGCAAATTAGCGGGAGCTTCCTACGAGCAGTACTTC; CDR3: CASKLAGASYEQYF
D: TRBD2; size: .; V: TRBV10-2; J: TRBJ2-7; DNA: TGCGCCAGCAGTAGCGGGGCGAGCTCCTACGAGCAGTACTTC; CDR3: CASSSGASSYEQYF
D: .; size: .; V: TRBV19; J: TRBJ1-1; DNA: TGTGCCAGTAGTATATACGGGAATGAAGCTTTCTTT; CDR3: CASSIYGNEAFF
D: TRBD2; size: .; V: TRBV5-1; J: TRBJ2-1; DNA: TGCGCCAGCAGCTCGGGACTAGCGAGCTACAATGAGCAGTTCTTC; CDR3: CASSSGLASYNEQFF
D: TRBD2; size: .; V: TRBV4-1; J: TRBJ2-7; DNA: TGCGCCAGCAGCCCGCGGACTAGCGGGTTCTCCTACGAGCAGTACTTC; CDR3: CASSPRTSGFSYEQYF
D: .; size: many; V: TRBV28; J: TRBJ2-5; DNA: TGTGCCAGCAGTTTTAAGCGGCTTTCCGAGACCCAGTACTTC; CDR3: CASSFKRLSETQYF
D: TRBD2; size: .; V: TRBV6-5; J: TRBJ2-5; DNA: TGTGCCAGCAACGAGCGGGAAGGTCAGACCCAGTACTTC; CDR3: CASNEREGQTQYF
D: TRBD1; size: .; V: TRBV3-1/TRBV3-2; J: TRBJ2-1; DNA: TGTGCCAGCAGCCAACCCCAGGGGGTGGTAGTCAATGAGCAGTTCTTC; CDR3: CASSQPQGVVVNEQFF
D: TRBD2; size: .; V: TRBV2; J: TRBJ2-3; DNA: TGTGCCAACAAGCGGGGGGATGGCACAGATACGCAGTATTTT; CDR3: CANKRGDGTDTQYF
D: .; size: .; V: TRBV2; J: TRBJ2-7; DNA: TGTGCCAGCAGATTTCCCCTAGCGCGTTTAAACTACGAGCAGTACTTC; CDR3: CASRFPLARLNYEQYF
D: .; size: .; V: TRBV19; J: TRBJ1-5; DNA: TGTGCCAGTAGTATGGCAACAGGGATCAATCAGCCCCAGCATTTT; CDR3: CASSMATGINQPQHF
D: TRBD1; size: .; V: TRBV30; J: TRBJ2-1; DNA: TGTGCCTGGAAAAAACAGGGGGCCTACAATGAGCAGTTCTTC; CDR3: CAWKKQGAYNEQFF
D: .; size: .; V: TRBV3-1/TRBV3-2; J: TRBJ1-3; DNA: TGTGCCAGCAGCCAACAGGGAAACACCATATATTTT; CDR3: CASSQQGNTIYF
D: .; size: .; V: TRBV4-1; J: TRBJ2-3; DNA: TGCGCCAGCAGCCAAGGTCAGAACAGGGCCACAGATACGCAGTATTTT; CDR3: CASSQGQNRATDTQYF
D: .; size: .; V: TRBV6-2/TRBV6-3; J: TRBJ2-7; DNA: TGTGCCAGCAGTTACCCCCCAAACATCGACGAGCAGTACTTC; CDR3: CASSYPPNIDEQYF
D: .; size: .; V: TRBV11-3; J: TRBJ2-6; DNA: TGTGCCAGCAGCTCCGCCGGGGTCTCTGGGGCCAACGTCCTGACTTTC; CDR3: CASSSAGVSGANVLTF
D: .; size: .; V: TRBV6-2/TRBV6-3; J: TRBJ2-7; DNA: TGTGCCAGCAGTTACGAGGGGGCCTACGAGCAGTACTTC; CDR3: CASSYEGAYEQYF
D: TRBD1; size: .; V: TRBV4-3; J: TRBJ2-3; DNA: TGCGCCAGCAGCCAAGAGACAGGGATTTACGATACGCAGTATTTT; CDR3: CASSQETGIYDTQYF
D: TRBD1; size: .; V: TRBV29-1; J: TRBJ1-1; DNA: TGCAGCGGATCCGGGCAGGGGGTTGGTGCTTTCTTT; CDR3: CSGSGQGVGAFF
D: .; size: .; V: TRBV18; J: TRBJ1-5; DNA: TGTGCCAGCTCACCTCTACGAAATCAGCCCCAGCATTTT; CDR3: CASSPLRNQPQHF
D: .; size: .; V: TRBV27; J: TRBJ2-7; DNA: TGTGCCAGCAGTTTAGGGGGGGCGCGGAGCCACGAGCAGTACTTC; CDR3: CASSLGGARSHEQYF
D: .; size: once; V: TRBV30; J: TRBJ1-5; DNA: TGTGCCTGGAACACAGGCCTCAATCAGCCCCAGCATTTT; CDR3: CAWNTGLNQPQHF
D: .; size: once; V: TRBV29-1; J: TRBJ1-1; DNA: TGCAGCGTTGAAAAATCCACTTCGAACACTGAAGCTTTCTTT; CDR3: CSVEKSTSNTEAFF
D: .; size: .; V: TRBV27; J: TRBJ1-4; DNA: TGTGCCAGCGCCCGGTGGGCAGGATATAATGAAAAACTGTTTTTT; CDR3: CASARWAGYNEKLFF
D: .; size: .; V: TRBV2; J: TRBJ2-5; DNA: TGTGCCAGCAGTGAATCTAGTTCAAAGGAGACCCAGTACTTC; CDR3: CASSESSSKETQYF
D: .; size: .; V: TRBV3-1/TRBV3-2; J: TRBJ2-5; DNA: TGTGCCAGCAGCCCACAGCAAATAGAGACCCAGTACTTC; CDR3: CASSPQQIETQYF
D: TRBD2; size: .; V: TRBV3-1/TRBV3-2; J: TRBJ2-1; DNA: TGTGCCAGCAGCCATGACTATAGCGGGAGGGTGTCTGAGCAGTTCTTC; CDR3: CASSHDYSGRVSEQFF
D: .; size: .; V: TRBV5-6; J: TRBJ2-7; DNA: TGTGCCAGCAGCTCCTTAGCGGAGCAAGTGAGAGGCGAGCAGTACTTC; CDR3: CASSSLAEQVRGEQYF
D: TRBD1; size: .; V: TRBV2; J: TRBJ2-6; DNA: TGTGCCAGCAGTTACAGGGGTGGGGCCAACGTCCTGACTTTC; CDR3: CASSYRGGANVLTF
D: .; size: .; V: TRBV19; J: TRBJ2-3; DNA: TGTGCCAGTAGCCATCCCGCGGGATTGATAGATACGCAGTATTTT; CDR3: CASSHPAGLIDTQYF
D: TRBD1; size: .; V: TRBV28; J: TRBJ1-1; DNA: TGTGCCAGCAGTCCCGCGCAGGGGGCGAACACTGAAGCTTTCTTT; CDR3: CASSPAQGANTEAFF
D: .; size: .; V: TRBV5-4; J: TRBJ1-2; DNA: TGTGCCAGCAGTCTAATACAGGGAGTTGGCTACACCTTC; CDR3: CASSLIQGVGYTF
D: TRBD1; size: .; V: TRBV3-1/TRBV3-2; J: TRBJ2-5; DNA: TGTGCCAGCAGCCCAGGGGGCGACGAGACCCAGTACTTC; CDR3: CASSPGGDETQYF
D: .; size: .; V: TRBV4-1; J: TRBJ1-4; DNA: TGCGCCAGCAGCACGGGACACTTCGCAACTAATGAAAAACTGTTTTTT; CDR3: CASSTGHFATNEKLFF
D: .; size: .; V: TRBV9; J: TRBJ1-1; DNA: TGTGCCAGCAGCGGACTCGACAGCACTGAAGCTTTCTTT; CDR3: CASSGLDSTEAFF
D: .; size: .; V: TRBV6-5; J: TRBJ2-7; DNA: TGTGCCAGCACCCCCGGGGGCTCCTACGAGCAGTACTTC; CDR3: CASTPGGSYEQYF
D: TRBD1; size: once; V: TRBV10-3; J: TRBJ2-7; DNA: TGTGCCATCAGTGAGAGGGACAGGGACTACGAGCAGTACTTC; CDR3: CAISERDRDYEQYF
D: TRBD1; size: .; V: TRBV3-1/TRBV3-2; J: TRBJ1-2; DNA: TGTGCCAGCAGCCAAGTTGACGGGACAGCTACTCGGACGGGGGGCTACACCTTC; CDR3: CASSQVDGTATRTGGYTF
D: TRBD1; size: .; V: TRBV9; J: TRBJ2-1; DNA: TGTGCCAGCAGCGTAGAGGACAGGGATTCCTACAATGAGCAGTTCTTC; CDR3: CASSVEDRDSYNEQFF
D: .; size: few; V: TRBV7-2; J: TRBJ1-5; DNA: TGTGCCAGCAGCTTAGCGAGTCAGCCCCAGCATTTT; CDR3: CASSLASQPQHF
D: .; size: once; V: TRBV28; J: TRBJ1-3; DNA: TGTGCCAGCAGTTCCTCCGGGTACTCTGGAAACACCATATATTTT; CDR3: CASSSSGYSGNTIYF
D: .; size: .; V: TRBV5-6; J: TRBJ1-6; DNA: TGTGCCAGCAGCAGCAGGGGAAGATCCTATAATTCACCCCTCCACTTT; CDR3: CASSSRGRSYNSPLHF
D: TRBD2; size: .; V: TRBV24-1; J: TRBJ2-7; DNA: TGTGCCACCAGCCGGACTAGCGGGAGCCCCGAGCAGTACTTC; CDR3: CATSRTSGSPEQYF
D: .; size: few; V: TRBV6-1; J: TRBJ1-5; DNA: TGTGCCAGCAGTGAATGGGGGGGAGCGGGCAATCAGCCCCAGCATTTT; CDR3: CASSEWGGAGNQPQHF